This T cell receptor (beta chain) was obtained from a study of hypomethylating agent response in myelodysplastic syndrome. Some clones are missing from TCRdb's copy, which holds only in-frame ones; the method was immunoSEQ multiplex PCR. The sample records 950 to 1,500 clones, over 60% being singletons. The germline gives CDR1 MNHNY, CDR2 SVGAGI (reference sequence). V was pared by 4 bases and J by 1 base, with 2 bases of the junction left unmatched. This CDR3 region has 14 residues. The source material was bone marrow, sampled before or after starting hypomethylating agent treatment for myelodysplastic syndrome (not recorded which). This TCR was sampled from a human donor with myelodysplastic syndrome. The V call is TRBV6-6, the J call TRBJ1-1; 8 nucleotides align to TRBD1. CDR3 bases: TGTGCCAGCAGTTCCAGGGGGCGGAACACTGAAGCTTTCTTT. Protein sequence: CASSSRGRNTEAFF.